This note documents a single T cell receptor (beta chain) sequence. Original handling: Reference gene primers were amplified, and this amplification served to estimate nucleated cell counts. Data came from immunoSEQ multiplex PCR; TCRdb stores just in-frame clones and leaves some out. Clone size and V and J calls were adopted from that table, with D and trimming inferred from the DNA. This table holds about 74,000 clones, about four fifths found once. Trimming took 5 bases from V and 1 from J; bases not matched to a gene: 13. This CDR3 has 17 amino acids. The V gene's germline CDR1 is MNHEY and CDR2 SVGEGT. This specimen belongs to a study of blood T cell repertoires in COVID-19. Across the whole study: The United States, Italy and Spain were the sources of the acute and convalescent COVID-19 samples. Sources were T cells, B-cell-depleted T cells, or PBMCs; the material itself was cDNA or gDNA.

Sequencing was done on a sample of peripheral blood. The TCR sequence derives from a man in his 70s with acute or convalescent COVID-19. The rearrangement links TRBV6-2 or TRBV6-3 to TRBJ2-5, with 7 bases identical to TRBD1. CDR3 loop: CASSATNRGTLQETQYF. The CDR3 DNA reads TGTGCCAGCAGTGCGACGAACAGGGGTACCCTCCAAGAGACCCAGTACTTC.